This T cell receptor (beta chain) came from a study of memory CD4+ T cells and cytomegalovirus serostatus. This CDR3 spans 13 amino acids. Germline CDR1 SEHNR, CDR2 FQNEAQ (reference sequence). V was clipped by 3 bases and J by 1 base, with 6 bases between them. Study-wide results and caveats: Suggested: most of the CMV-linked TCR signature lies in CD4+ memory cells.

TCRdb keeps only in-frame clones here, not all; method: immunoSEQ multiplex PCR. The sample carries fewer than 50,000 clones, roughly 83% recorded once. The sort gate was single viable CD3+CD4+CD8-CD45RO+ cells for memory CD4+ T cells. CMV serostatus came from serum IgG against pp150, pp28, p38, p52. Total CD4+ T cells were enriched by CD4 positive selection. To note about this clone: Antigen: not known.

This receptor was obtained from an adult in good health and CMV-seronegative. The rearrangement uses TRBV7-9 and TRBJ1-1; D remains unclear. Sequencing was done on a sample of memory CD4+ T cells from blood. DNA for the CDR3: TGTGCCAGCAGCTTCAAGGGGAACACTGAAGCTTTCTTT. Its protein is CASSFKGNTEAFF.